These 8 T cell receptor beta chains share one sample of origin, sequenced in a study of T cells of healthy individuals. From the 5' RACE reads, TCRdb called clonotypes with MiXCR, one entry per CDR3 protein. This sample yields fewer than 75,000 distinct CDR3 sequences, of which roughly 15% are seen a single time; less than 6% belongs to the top ten. The source of these receptors is a human donor in good health.

This clonotype was seen more than once but under ten times. The DNA of the CDR3 is TGTGCCAGCAGCGGCTGGACAGTTAGCTCTGGAAACACCATATATTTT. Residues: CASSGWTVSSGNTIYF. The chain links TRBV9 to TRBJ1-3; D may be TRBD1 (6 bases). V gave up 3 bases and J gave up 0 bases, with 13 bases separating them. Germline assignment: CDR1 SGDLS and CDR2 YYNGEE. The CDR3 extends over 16 amino acids. The whole variable domain, filled in from reference TRBV9 and TRBJ1-3, reads DSGVTQTPKHLITATGQRVTLRCSPRSGDLSVYWYQQSLDQGLQFLIQYYNGEERAKGNILERFSAQQFPDLHSELNLSSLELGDSALYFCASSGWTVSSGNTIYFGEGSWLTVV.

Ten or more counts support this clonotype. The chain joins TRBV27 to TRBJ2-2; D might be TRBD1 or TRBD2, each matching 6 bases. From germline, CDR1 is MNHEY and CDR2 SMNVEV (reference sequence). This CDR3 contains 16 residues. Trimming left V 2 bases short and J 4 bases short, with 14 bases between. The CDR3 loop reads CASSLVGARGTGELFF. The CDR3 region has the DNA TGTGCCAGCAGTTTAGTGGGGGCGCGGGGCACCGGGGAGCTGTTTTTT.

This clonotype was detected ten times or more. This chain uses TRBV6-5 with TRBJ2-5, with D unclear. CDR1 and CDR2 (germline): MNHEY, SVGAGI. The CDR3 is 16 residues long. Between the trimmed V and J ends, which lost 6 bases and 1 base, there was a span of 18 bases. The CDR3 DNA reads TGTGCCAGCAGCGCCGATCTCTGGGCCCCCCAAGAGACCCAGTACTTC. It yields the protein CASSADLWAPQETQYF.

This clonotype came up a few times. The chain joins TRBV5-4 to TRBJ2-2, with 9 bases that match TRBD1. J was trimmed by 7 bases and V by 2 bases; bases with no gene match: 3. In germline, CDR1 is SGHNT, CDR2 YYREEE (reference sequence). The CDR3 is made up of 14 amino acids. The CDR3 region is CASSLQGAGGELFF. The CDR3 DNA sequence: TGTGCCAGCAGCTTACAGGGGGCGGGCGGGGAGCTGTTTTTT.

This clonotype has a handful of counts. This chain connects TRBV28 to TRBJ1-2; D remains unclear. The length of the CDR3 is 14 residues. Germline V gives CDR1 MDHEN, CDR2 SYDVKM. V lost 7 bases and J lost 5, with 17 bases in between. The DNA of the CDR3 is TGTGCCAGCACCCCGTCGCCCATCAGATATGGCTACACCTTC. Its translation is CASTPSPIRYGYTF.

The chain is built from TRBV2 and TRBJ1-3; 8 bases fit TRBD1. CDR3 length: 15 residues. The V gene end was trimmed by 6 bases and the J gene end by 0 bases; junction bases not matched to a gene: 4. CDR1 and CDR2 from the germline V gene are SNHLY and FYNNEI. This CDR3 reads CASRGQGGSGNTIYF. The CDR3 DNA sequence: TGTGCCAGCAGAGGACAGGGCGGCTCTGGAAACACCATATATTTT.

This clonotype has only a few counts. The chain has TRBV27 and TRBJ2-2; tentative D call: TRBD2 (6 bases). This CDR3 has 15 residues. The germline V and J ends were trimmed by 6 bases and 6 bases, with 17 bases remaining between them. CDR1 and CDR2 (germline): MNHEY, SMNVEV (reference sequence). The CDR3 is CASSRDLGGAGELFF. The CDR3 bases are TGTGCCAGCAGCCGGGACTTAGGAGGCGCCGGGGAGCTGTTTTTT.

The sample holds many counts of this clonotype. J is TRBJ2-7 and V is TRBV4-1; tentative D call: TRBD1 (6 bases). Trimming cost V 3 bases and J 0 bases, with 12 bases left between them. The CDR3 is 15 amino acids. The germline V gene encodes CDR1 MGHRA and CDR2 YSYEKL. CDR3: CASSHQTGSSYEQYF. The CDR3 bases are TGCGCCAGCAGCCACCAGACAGGTAGCTCCTACGAGCAGTACTTC.